The 22 T cell receptor beta chains given below trace back to one sample, sequenced in a study of T cell repertoires in ileal Crohn's disease. The time point here: neoterminal ileum biopsy at postoperative endoscopy, about 6 months after surgery. Here immunoSEQ multiplex PCR was the method, and the copy in TCRdb shows in-frame clones only, minus some. The sample lists tens of thousands of clones; 85% to 90% were seen once. Sequences were obtained from ileal tissue. Receptor source: an adult with Crohn's disease.

The table lists this clone with a count of one. J is TRBJ1-4 and V is TRBV7-2; no reliable D call. The CDR3 covers 16 residues. V lost 1 base, J lost 4 bases, and 13 bases lay in between. Germline-derived CDR1 and CDR2 are SGHTA and FQGNSA. CDR3 in amino acids: CASSLETGRLNEKLFF. The CDR3 nucleotides read TGTGCCAGCAGCTTAGAAACGGGAAGACTTAATGAAAAACTGTTTTTT.

The chain combines TRBV5-1 with TRBJ2-1; D uncertain. The CDR3 is made up of 14 amino acids. V dropped 1 base and J dropped 9 bases, with 14 bases sitting between them. Per the germline V gene, CDR1 is SGHRS and CDR2 is YFSETQ. The CDR3 sequence is CASSLSLKPGEQFF. The CDR3 nucleotides are TGCGCCAGCAGCTTGAGCCTGAAACCGGGTGAGCAGTTCTTC.

The chain is built from TRBV12-5 and TRBJ2-7; TRBD1 might be the D (6 bases). The CDR3 is 15 amino acids. Trimming took off 3 bases at V and 3 bases at J, with 15 bases between the two ends. Germline V CDR1 and CDR2: LGHNT, FRNRAP. The CDR3 sequence: CASGFSHRALYEQYF. CDR3 bases: TGTGCTAGTGGTTTTTCCCACAGGGCCCTCTACGAGCAGTACTTC.

V and J are TRBV5-6 and TRBJ1-1, with D possibly TRBD1 on 6 matching bases. CDR1 SGHDT and CDR2 YYEEEE come from the germline V gene. The CDR3 length is 15 residues. Deletions cut 0 bases from V and 3 bases from J, with 12 bases between. CDR3 sequence: CASSLEQGFDTEAFF. The CDR3 DNA reads as TGTGCCAGCAGCTTGGAGCAGGGGTTTGACACTGAAGCTTTCTTT.

This clone was recorded only once. A read error may account for a junction end that differs from germline. The V call is TRBV27, the J call TRBJ2-7, with TRBD1 as a possible D gene (5 bases). The CDR3 has 17 residues. CDR1 MNHEY and CDR2 SMNVEV come from the germline V gene (reference sequence). Here the CDR3 DNA reads TGTGCCAGCAGCTTATCTACCCCCCCGACAGCTCCCTACGAGCAGTACTTC. Protein product: CASSLSTPPTAPYEQYF.

The V call is TRBV5-4, the J call TRBJ2-5; 11 bases align to TRBD2. Germline CDR1 reads SGHNT; CDR2 reads YYREEE (reference sequence). The CDR3 covers 15 residues. The V gene end was trimmed by 2 bases and the J gene end by 2 bases; junction bases not matched to a gene: 2. CDR3 loop: CASSLLAGEQETQYF. Here the CDR3 DNA reads TGTGCCAGCAGCTTACTAGCGGGGGAACAAGAGACCCAGTACTTC.

The rearrangement joins TRBV30 to TRBJ2-3; D gene ambiguous. The V and J ends lost 0 bases and 0 bases respectively, with 4 bases between them. The germline V gene has CDR1 GTSNPN and CDR2 SVGIG (reference sequence). The CDR3 runs to 13 residues. The CDR3 region is CAWSVTSTDTQYF. Here the CDR3 DNA reads TGTGCCTGGAGTGTAACTAGCACAGATACGCAGTATTTT.

This sequence joins TRBV6-5 and TRBJ2-5; 8 bases align to TRBD1. Germline V gene data show CDR1 as MNHEY and CDR2 as SVGAGI. This CDR3 is 16 amino acids long. V trimming: 2 bases; J trimming: 9 bases; junction bases outside the gene matches: 14. The CDR3 loop reads CASSYTPGQASLAQYF. CDR3 sequence (DNA): TGTGCCAGCAGTTACACGCCGGGACAGGCGAGTTTAGCCCAGTACTTC.

The chain uses TRBV19 and TRBJ2-1, with D possibly being TRBD2 (7 bases). Germline-derived CDR1 and CDR2 are LNHDA and SQIVND (reference sequence). V was pared by 7 bases and J by 4 bases, with 17 bases between. The CDR3 runs 15 residues. The CDR3 DNA sequence: TGTGCCAGTACCCTTAATGGGGGGGCATACAATGAGCAGTTCTTC. It translates to CASTLNGGAYNEQFF.

In its sample, this clone was seen once. The rearrangement joins TRBV5-1 to TRBJ1-6; 10 nucleotides match TRBD1. The germline V gene encodes CDR1 SGHRS and CDR2 YFSETQ. This CDR3 contains 14 residues. V gave up 6 bases and J gave up 6 bases; unmatched junction bases: 3. This chain's CDR3 is CASIGDRGNSPLHF. CDR3 in DNA: TGCGCCAGCATTGGGGACAGGGGTAATTCACCCCTCCACTTT.

This clone has a handful of counts. V is TRBV18 and J is TRBJ1-1; D is unclear. Per the germline V gene, CDR1 is KGHSH and CDR2 is LQKENI. Trimming shortened V by 4 bases and J by 0 bases, and 3 bases separated the two germline ends. The CDR3 length is 12 residues. Here the CDR3 reads CASSLMNTEAFF. The DNA of the CDR3 is TGTGCCAGCTCACTCATGAACACTGAAGCTTTCTTT.

The J gene is TRBJ1-1, the V gene TRBV19; D remains unclear. The germline V and J ends were trimmed by 7 bases and 1 base, with 7 bases remaining between them. The CDR3 extends over 12 amino acids. Germline CDR1 LNHDA, CDR2 SQIVND (reference sequence). CDR3 amino acids: CASNRGNTEAFF. The CDR3 DNA is TGTGCCAGTAATCGGGGGAACACTGAAGCTTTCTTT.

About this clone: Other nucleotide sequences from this sample produce the same CDR3. This chain joins TRBV6-5 and TRBJ1-5; 7 positions agree with TRBD1. Germline V CDR1 and CDR2: MNHEY, SVGAGI. After removal of 11 bases from V and 3 bases from J, the junction contained 7 bases not matched to a gene. The CDR3 has 13 residues. The CDR3 region is CASGTELNQPQHF. The DNA of the CDR3 is TGTGCCTCCGGGACAGAACTCAATCAGCCCCAGCATTTT.

In DNA, the CDR3 is TGTGCCAGCAGCTCTTACAGGGATTCTGGAAACACCATATATTTT. It is translated as CASSSYRDSGNTIYF. The V gene is TRBV7-9, the J gene TRBJ1-3; D might be TRBD1 (6 bases). Germline CDR1 reads SEHNR; CDR2 reads FQNEAQ (reference sequence). V lost 4 bases and J 1 base, leaving 11 bases between the germline ends. This CDR3 has 15 amino acids.

J is TRBJ1-1 and V is TRBV5-1; 12 bases are a match to TRBD1. The CDR3 covers 16 residues. The germline V gene encodes CDR1 SGHRS and CDR2 YFSETQ. The junction had 7 bases not matched to a gene; V was cut back by 4 bases and J by 3 bases. The CDR3 is CASSVSGQGAYTEAFF. CDR3 nucleotides: TGCGCCAGCAGCGTTTCGGGACAGGGGGCATACACTGAAGCTTTCTTT.

The chain is built from TRBV27 and TRBJ2-1; D possibly corresponds to TRBD1 (6 bases). Germline V CDR1 and CDR2: MNHEY, SMNVEV (reference sequence). Between the trimmed V and J ends, which lost 7 bases and 6 bases, there was a span of 19 bases. The CDR3 extends over 15 amino acids. This chain's CDR3 is CASKGNPGQGNEQFF. The CDR3 nucleotides are TGTGCCAGCAAAGGGAATCCGGGACAAGGCAATGAGCAGTTCTTC.

The rearrangement uses TRBV10-3 and TRBJ2-7, with D maybe TRBD1 (5 bases). Germline V lookup: CDR1 ENHRY, CDR2 SYGVKD. The CDR3 covers 14 residues. The germline V and J ends were trimmed by 0 bases and 2 bases, with 8 bases remaining between them. The CDR3 here is CAISESEQAYEQYF. Written as DNA, the CDR3 is TGTGCCATCAGTGAGTCGGAACAGGCCTACGAGCAGTACTTC.

This chain joins TRBV19 and TRBJ1-6; no reliable D call. The CDR3 has 15 amino acids. Germline CDR1 is LNHDA and CDR2 is SQIVND (reference sequence). The V gene lost 11 bases and the J gene lost 0 bases, with 14 bases spanning the gap. The CDR3, as DNA: TGTGCCGGTGGGCCACCGAACTCCTATAATTCACCCCTCCACTTT. Translation gives CAGGPPNSYNSPLHF.

The chain couples TRBV28 to TRBJ1-2; TRBD1 is a possible D gene (5 bases). Germline V gene data show CDR1 as MDHEN and CDR2 as SYDVKM. V was pared by 6 bases and J by 3 bases, with 11 bases between. The CDR3 extends over 13 amino acids. The CDR3 spells CASSPRVHYGYTF. CDR3 coding DNA: TGTGCCAGCAGCCCCAGGGTTCACTATGGCTACACCTTC.

This clone appeared once. The rearrangement joins TRBV6-1 to TRBJ1-1; D call uncertain. The germline V gene has CDR1 MNHNS and CDR2 SASEGT. This CDR3 comprises 12 residues. Between the trimmed V and J ends, which lost 8 bases and 6 bases, there was a span of 13 bases. The CDR3 coding sequence is TGTGCCAGCGGGCCGTACATGGCTGAAGCTTTCTTT. Its translation: CASGPYMAEAFF.

V usage is TRBV28 and J usage is TRBJ1-5; D is undetermined. The CDR3 runs to 17 residues. Germline CDR1 is MDHEN and CDR2 is SYDVKM. Trimming took off 6 bases at V and 2 bases at J, with 20 bases between the two ends. For the CDR3, the DNA is TGTGCCAGCAGCCCCGCACCCCTGAGAGCCGGCAATCAGCCCCAGCATTTT. Translating it yields CASSPAPLRAGNQPQHF. Supplemented by reference TRBV28 and TRBJ1-5, the full variable domain reads DVKVTQSSRYLVKRTGEKVFLECVQDMDHENMFWYRQDPGLGLRLIYFSYDVKMKEKGDIPEGYSVSREKKERFSLILESASTNQTSMYLCASSPAPLRAGNQPQHFGDGTRLSIL.

This clone came up a few times. V is TRBV5-6 and J is TRBJ2-5; a weak D match, TRBD1 (5 bases). Germline CDR1 SGHDT, CDR2 YYEEEE. The V end lost 5 bases, the J end lost 6 bases, and 20 bases lay between the germline ends. CDR3 length: 15 residues. CDR3 nucleotides: TGTGCCAGCAGTAAAATGACAGTGTCGGTAAAGACCCAGTACTTC. Amino acid sequence: CASSKMTVSVKTQYF.